The clone carrying this TCR beta chain came up many times. The data originate from a study of T cells after yellow fever vaccination. One entry per CDR3 protein results from TCRdb running MiXCR on the 5' RACE reads. This sample has about 360,000 distinct CDR3 sequences; around 6.5% occur once, and the top ten carry 15%. Germline assignment: CDR1 MDHEN and CDR2 SYDVKM. This CDR3 contains 15 residues. The ends lost 4 bases at V and 4 bases at J; junction bases unmatched: 8. This sample comprised PBMCs, obtained 5 days after the yellow fever booster vaccination. The clonotype was recovered from a man between 25 and 39 years old who received the YFV17D yellow fever vaccine. V usage is TRBV28 and J usage is TRBJ2-7; 9 bases are shared with TRBD1. CDR3 nucleotides: TGTGCCAGCAGTTACGCTGGGACAGGGCTTTACGAGCAGTACTTC. Translating it yields CASSYAGTGLYEQYF.